These 26 T cell receptor beta chains share one sample of origin, sequenced in a study of T cells in tumors after PD-1 blockade (dated by TCRdb to about 2019). The library was made by the immunoSEQ multiplex PCR assay. In TCRdb, the immuneACCESS table is reduced to in-frame sequences with V and J assigned. These tables do not hold every clone; where another copy was compared, an unresolved V gene accounts for under half, and the others remain unexplained. For this sample there are 12,000 to 15,000 clones; roughly two thirds appear just once. The top ten clonotypes cover roughly 30% of the sample. The sample's time point label is to be understood as: after anti-PD-1 therapy. Specimen: tumor tissue, collected after anti-PD-1 treatment. Receptors originate from a human donor with cutaneous squamous cell carcinoma.

This clone was recorded a few times. The rearrangement uses TRBV7-9 and TRBJ2-3, with D maybe TRBD1 (6 bases). V dropped 5 bases and J dropped 2 bases, with 17 bases sitting between them. This CDR3 has 16 residues. Germline-derived CDR1 and CDR2 are SEHNR and FQNEAQ (reference sequence). The CDR3 sequence is CASSKGQKVITDTQYF. CDR3 nucleotides: TGTGCCAGCAGCAAGGGACAAAAGGTGATCACAGATACGCAGTATTTT.

By frequency in the sample, this clone is medium-sized. The J gene is TRBJ2-7, the V gene TRBV5-6, with D possibly being TRBD1 or TRBD2 (5 bases each). Trimming took 0 bases from V and 6 from J, leaving 13 bases between them. There are 14 residues in the CDR3. Germline loops: CDR1 SGHDT, CDR2 YYEEEE. CDR3 DNA sequence: TGTGCCAGCAGCTTGGCTCGCAGGGCGGGCGAGCAGTACTTC. Translated: CASSLARRAGEQYF.

CDR3 amino acids: CASVGSRERDTEAFF. In DNA form, the CDR3 reads TGTGCCAGCGTGGGAAGCCGGGAGAGGGACACTGAAGCTTTCTTT. This sequence joins TRBV2 and TRBJ1-1; unclear D gene. The CDR3 extends over 15 amino acids. Germline-derived CDR1 and CDR2 are SNHLY and FYNNEI. Trimming left V 8 bases short and J 3 bases short, with 19 bases between.

This chain links TRBV28 with TRBJ1-1, with D tentatively TRBD1 (6 bases). The CDR3 is made up of 14 amino acids. The V gene lost 6 bases and the J gene lost 4 bases, with 15 bases spanning the gap. Germline CDR1 MDHEN, CDR2 SYDVKM. DNA of the CDR3: TGTGCCAGCAGCCGCCAACAGGGTAGCACTGAAGCTTTCTTT. It codes for CASSRQQGSTEAFF.

The V call is TRBV29-1, the J call TRBJ2-3; 9 positions match TRBD1. Germline V gene lookup returns CDR1 SQVTM and CDR2 ANQGSEA. Trimming removed 0 bases from V and 6 bases from J; junction bases left unmatched: 10. This CDR3 is 16 amino acids long. The DNA of the CDR3 is TGCAGCGTTGAAGATCAGAAGACAGGGGGGATGGATACGCAGTATTTT. The encoded protein is CSVEDQKTGGMDTQYF.

This clone has a handful of counts. The V and J genes are TRBV2 and TRBJ1-2, with 8 bases lining up with TRBD1. CDR1 SNHLY and CDR2 FYNNEI come from the germline V gene. Trimming removed 3 bases from V and 8 bases from J; junction bases left unmatched: 8. This CDR3 has 14 residues. The CDR3 is CASSDPGGEGGYTF. The CDR3 nucleotides read TGTGCCAGCAGTGATCCAGGGGGCGAGGGAGGCTACACCTTC.

By share of the sample, this clone is medium-sized. V is TRBV19 and J is TRBJ2-5; D uncertain. Trimming took off 3 bases at V and 0 bases at J, with 5 bases between the two ends. Germline values: CDR1 LNHDA, CDR2 SQIVND (reference sequence). CDR3 size: 13 residues. CDR3 region: CASSINYQETQYF. The CDR3, as DNA: TGTGCCAGTAGTATCAATTACCAAGAGACCCAGTACTTC.

V gene TRBV18 combines with J gene TRBJ1-2, with D maybe TRBD1 (5 bases). V was pared by 5 bases and J by 3 bases, with 16 bases between. This CDR3 contains 15 residues. Germline lookup yields CDR1 KGHSH and CDR2 LQKENI. The DNA of the CDR3 is TGTGCCAGCTCATCGTGGGACGGTTGGGACTATGGCTACACCTTC. It is translated as CASSSWDGWDYGYTF.

J is TRBJ2-7 and V is TRBV27; 9 nucleotides align to TRBD1. V shed 2 bases and J 4 bases; nucleotides not matched to a gene: 0. The V gene's germline CDR1 is MNHEY and CDR2 SMNVEV (reference sequence). CDR3 length: 13 residues. CDR3 protein: CASSLDRGYEQYF. CDR3 nucleotide sequence: TGTGCCAGCAGTTTAGACAGGGGGTACGAGCAGTACTTC.

The CDR3 DNA is TGTGCCAGCAGCCAAGATGGTCGTGCACCCCTCCACTTT. Its translation: CASSQDGRAPLHF. The chain has TRBV14 and TRBJ1-6; D remains ambiguous. V lost 0 bases, J lost 11 bases, and 8 bases lay in between. In germline, CDR1 is SGHDN, CDR2 FVKESK. The CDR3 is 13 residues long.

The chain recombines TRBV6-5 with TRBJ1-2; D not certain. V lost 5 bases, J lost 4 bases, and 8 bases lay in between. The CDR3 has 12 amino acids. The germline CDR1 and CDR2 sequences are MNHEY and SVGAGI. The CDR3 sequence is CASSPLGYGYTF. CDR3 bases: TGTGCCAGCAGTCCCCTTGGCTATGGCTACACCTTC.

V and J are TRBV7-2 and TRBJ2-7; D is possibly TRBD1 (6 bases). Trimming stripped 6 bases from V and 0 bases from J, with 15 bases between. The CDR3 has 15 residues. CDR1 SGHTA and CDR2 FQGNSA come from the germline V gene. CDR3 loop: CASSLNTGFSYEQYF. Written as DNA, the CDR3 is TGTGCCAGCAGTTTAAATACAGGGTTCTCCTACGAGCAGTACTTC.

The rearrangement joins TRBV19 to TRBJ1-4, with D unclear. The ends were cut back, 0 bases at V and 7 bases at J, with 12 bases in the middle. In germline, CDR1 is LNHDA, CDR2 SQIVND (reference sequence). The CDR3 covers 15 residues. The CDR3 sequence is CASSIDLSNAEKLFF. In nucleotides, the CDR3 is TGTGCCAGTAGTATAGATCTCAGCAATGCTGAAAAACTGTTTTTT.

The chain recombines TRBV4-2 with TRBJ2-1, with D possibly matching TRBD1 (6 bases). The germline V gene encodes CDR1 LGHNA and CDR2 YNFKEQ. The CDR3 loop spans 16 amino acids. Between the trimmed V and J ends, which lost 0 bases and 6 bases, there was a span of 15 bases. The CDR3 sequence: CASSQDSQGWGNEQFF. The CDR3 DNA sequence: TGTGCCAGCAGCCAAGATTCACAGGGCTGGGGCAATGAGCAGTTCTTC.

This sequence joins TRBV30 and TRBJ2-3; D remains ambiguous. Germline lookup yields CDR1 GTSNPN and CDR2 SVGIG (reference sequence). This CDR3 has 14 amino acids. The V end was cut by 0 bases, the J end by 0 bases, with 7 bases between. The CDR3 protein is CAWSVGHSTDTQYF. The CDR3 bases are TGTGCCTGGAGTGTAGGCCATAGCACAGATACGCAGTATTTT. The full variable domain, its missing parts supplied by reference TRBV30 and TRBJ2-3, is SQTIHQWPATLVQPVGSPLSLECTVEGTSNPNLYWYRQAAGRGLQLLFYSVGIGQISSEVPQNLSASRPQDRQFILSSKKLLLSDSGFYLCAWSVGHSTDTQYFGPGTRLTVL.

This clone appeared a few times. This chain connects TRBV15 to TRBJ1-5; D might be TRBD1 (6 bases). Germline V CDR1 and CDR2: LNHNV, YYDKDF (reference sequence). V was trimmed by 2 bases and J by 2 bases, leaving 13 bases between them. The CDR3 spans 16 residues. This CDR3 reads CATSRSGTLGNQPQHF. The CDR3 DNA reads TGTGCCACCAGCAGATCCGGGACATTGGGCAATCAGCCCCAGCATTTT.

The chain employs TRBV5-6 and TRBJ1-1, with no clear D. CDR1 is SGHDT and CDR2 is YYEEEE in the germline V gene. The CDR3 has 16 amino acids. The ends were cut back, 0 bases at V and 0 bases at J, with 12 bases in the middle. The CDR3 coding sequence is TGTGCCAGCAGCTTGGACCAGACCAAGTTGAACACTGAAGCTTTCTTT. Encoded protein: CASSLDQTKLNTEAFF.

The rearrangement uses TRBV28 and TRBJ1-2, with TRBD1 identical over 8 bases. The germline V gene encodes CDR1 MDHEN and CDR2 SYDVKM. This CDR3 has 14 amino acids. V was clipped by 3 bases and J by 7 bases; unmatched bases: 7. Here the CDR3 DNA reads TGTGCCAGCAGTTTGGACAGGGTGGGTGCTGGCTACACCTTC. Encoded protein: CASSLDRVGAGYTF.

The V call is TRBV7-2, the J call TRBJ2-1; 12 nucleotides match TRBD2. Germline lookup yields CDR1 SGHTA and CDR2 FQGNSA. The CDR3 has 18 residues. Trimming cost V 10 bases and J 1 base; bases outside gene matches: 14. CDR3 nucleotides: TGTGCCACACTTAGGGACCCACTAGCGGGGGGTTCCTACAATGAGCAGTTCTTC. This encodes CATLRDPLAGGSYNEQFF. The full variable domain, with the rest looked up from reference TRBV7-2 and TRBJ2-1, is GAGVSQSPSNKVTEKGKDVELRCDPISGHTALYWYRQSLGQGLEFLIYFQGNSAPDKSGLPSDRFSAERTGGSVSTLTIQRTQQEDSAVYLCATLRDPLAGGSYNEQFFGPGTRLTVL.

Of note for this clone: One junction end disagrees with the germline gene, perhaps due to a read error. Additional DNA sequences in this sample encode the identical CDR3. The chain employs TRBV2 and TRBJ1-1; no clear D gene. Per the germline V gene, CDR1 is SNHLY and CDR2 is FYNNEI. This CDR3 region has 13 residues. CDR3 DNA sequence: TGTGCCAGCAGTGAAGCTCGGGAATTTGAAGCCTTCTTT. Its protein product is CASSEAREFEAFF.

This chain joins TRBV19 and TRBJ1-4; TRBD1 might be the D (5 bases). CDR3 length: 15 amino acids. Germline CDR1 reads LNHDA; CDR2 reads SQIVND (reference sequence). The V and J ends lost 3 bases and 8 bases respectively, with 16 bases between them. Written as DNA, the CDR3 is TGTGCCAGTAGTATTTCGACAGTACGAGGGGAAAAACTGTTTTTT. Encoded protein: CASSISTVRGEKLFF.

There are a few counts of this clone. This chain links TRBV4-3 with TRBJ2-1; 14 bases match TRBD2. CDR3 length equals 21 residues. J was trimmed by 1 base and V by 1 base; bases with no gene match: 12. Germline loops: CDR1 LGHNA, CDR2 YSLEER. The DNA for the CDR3 is TGCGCCAGCAGCCAAGGGACTCCGGGACTAGCGGGAGTTATGTCCTACAATGAGCAGTTCTTC. This sequence encodes CASSQGTPGLAGVMSYNEQFF.

The chain uses TRBV29-1 and TRBJ2-5, with D perhaps TRBD2 (5 bases). Deletions cut 4 bases from V and 5 bases from J, with 8 bases between. The CDR3 runs to 11 residues. CDR1 SQVTM and CDR2 ANQGSEA come from the germline V gene. DNA for the CDR3: TGCAGCGTTGTTACGGGGGAGACCCAGTACTTC. Its translation: CSVVTGETQYF.

The CDR3 is CSAKGRETQYF. CDR3 bases: TGCAGTGCTAAGGGGCGAGAGACCCAGTACTTC. The J gene is TRBJ2-5, the V gene TRBV20-1; a possible D gene is TRBD1 (5 bases). CDR1 and CDR2 (germline): DFQATT, SNEGSKA (reference sequence). The CDR3 is made up of 11 amino acids. V gave up 4 bases and J gave up 4 bases, with 7 bases separating them.

This clone has more than one count but fewer than ten. The chain has TRBV5-1 and TRBJ2-7, with 9 bases matching TRBD2. V dropped 0 bases and J dropped 4; count of bases not matched to a gene: 2. CDR3 length equals 14 residues. Germline CDR1 SGHRS, CDR2 YFSETQ. CDR3 bases: TGCGCCAGCAGCTTGGTCGCGGGAGGGTACGAGCAGTACTTC. Protein: CASSLVAGGYEQYF.

The chain is built from TRBV18 and TRBJ2-2, with a tentative D call TRBD1 (5 bases). Between the trimmed V and J ends, which lost 3 bases and 2 bases, there was a span of 13 bases. This CDR3 is built from 16 residues. The V gene's germline CDR1 is KGHSH and CDR2 LQKENI. CDR3 coding DNA: TGTGCCAGCTCACCGGGGCTCTTACTTAACACCGGGGAGCTGTTTTTT. Its protein is CASSPGLLLNTGELFF.